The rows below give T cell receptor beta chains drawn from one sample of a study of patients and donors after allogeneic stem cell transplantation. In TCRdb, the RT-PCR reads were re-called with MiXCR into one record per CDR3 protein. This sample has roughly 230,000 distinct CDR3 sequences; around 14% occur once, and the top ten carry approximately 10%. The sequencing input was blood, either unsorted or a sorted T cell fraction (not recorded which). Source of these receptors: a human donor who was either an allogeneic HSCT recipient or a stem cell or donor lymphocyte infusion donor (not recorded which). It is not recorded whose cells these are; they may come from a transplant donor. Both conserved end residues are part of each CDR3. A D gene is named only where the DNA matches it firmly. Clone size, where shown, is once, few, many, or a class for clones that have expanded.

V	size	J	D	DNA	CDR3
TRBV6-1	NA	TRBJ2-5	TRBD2	TGTGCCAGCAGAGAAGCGGGGGCCCTCCAAGAGACCCAGTACTTC	CASREAGALQETQYF
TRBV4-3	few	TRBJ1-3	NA	TGCGCCAGCAGCCTAGGGGCTGGGGGAGAAAACACCATATATTTT	CASSLGAGGENTIYF
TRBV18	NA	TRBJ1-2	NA	TGTGCCAGCTCACCCTACAGGGAGAAGGACTACACCTTC	CASSPYREKDYTF
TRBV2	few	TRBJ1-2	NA	TGTGCCAGCAGTGTGGGGGGGCCGTTTGGCTACACCTTC	CASSVGGPFGYTF
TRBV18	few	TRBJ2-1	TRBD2	TGTGCCAGCTCACCTCCCAGACTAGCGGGAGGATCGGCCTACAATGAGCAGTTCTTC	CASSPPRLAGGSAYNEQFF
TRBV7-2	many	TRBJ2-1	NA	TGTGCCAGCAGCGAGGGACTGGCCTACAATGAGCAGTTCTTC	CASSEGLAYNEQFF
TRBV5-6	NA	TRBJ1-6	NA	TGTGCCAGCAGCATAAGGACGGAGAATTCACCCCTCCACTTT	CASSIRTENSPLHF
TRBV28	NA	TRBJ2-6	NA	TGTGCCAGCAGTTTATGGTTAGGACCCGAAGGGGCTGGGGCCAACGTCCTGACTTTC	CASSLWLGPEGAGANVLTF
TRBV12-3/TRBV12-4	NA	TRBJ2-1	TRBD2	TGTGCCAGCAGTGCAGCGGGGGGGCTTGGCAATGAGCAGTTCTTC	CASSAAGGLGNEQFF
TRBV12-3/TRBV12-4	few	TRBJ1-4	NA	TGTGCCAGCAGTTTATTTGCAGGGCCTAATGAAAAACTGTTTTTT	CASSLFAGPNEKLFF
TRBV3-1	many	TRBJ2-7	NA	TGTGCCAGCAGCCAAGAGGCGACTAGCTCCTACGAGCAGTACTTC	CASSQEATSSYEQYF
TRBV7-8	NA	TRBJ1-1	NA	TGTGCCAGCAGCCCTGAAAGGGGGTCGAGCACTGAAGCTTTCTTT	CASSPERGSSTEAFF
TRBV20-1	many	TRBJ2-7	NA	TGCAGTGCTGACCCCGTCGGGACGGCCTCCTACGAGCAGTACTTC	CSADPVGTASYEQYF
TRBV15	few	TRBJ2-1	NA	TGTGCCACCTTGTCAGGGAAGGGCAATGAGCAGTTCTTC	CATLSGKGNEQFF
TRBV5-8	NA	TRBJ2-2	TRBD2	TGTGCCAGCAGCGGAACTAGCGGGAAGACCGGGGAGCTGTTTTTT	CASSGTSGKTGELFF
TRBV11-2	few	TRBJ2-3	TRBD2	TGTGCCAGCAGCTCCCCGGGACTAGCGGGAGGACCTACAGATACGCAGTATTTT	CASSSPGLAGGPTDTQYF
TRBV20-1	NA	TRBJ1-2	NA	TGCAGTGCTAGAGATAATAGGAATAACTATGGCTACACCTTC	CSARDNRNNYGYTF
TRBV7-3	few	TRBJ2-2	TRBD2	TGTGCCAGCAGCTTACAAGCGGGGGTTAACACCGGGGAGCTGTTTTTT	CASSLQAGVNTGELFF
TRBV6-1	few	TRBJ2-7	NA	TGTGCCAGCATCTTTAGTCCAGCAGGAGGCGACGAGCAGTACTTC	CASIFSPAGGDEQYF
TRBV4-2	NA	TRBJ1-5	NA	TGTGCCAGTCGACCCGTTGCAGGGGACCTCGGTCAGCCCCAGCATTTT	CASRPVAGDLGQPQHF
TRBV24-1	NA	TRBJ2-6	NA	TGTGCCACCAGTGGAATGGGGGATACTGGGGCCAACGTCCTGACTTTC	CATSGMGDTGANVLTF
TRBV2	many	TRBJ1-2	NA	TGTGCCAGCAGTGAACAAGGCAGGGGCTATGGCTACACCTTC	CASSEQGRGYGYTF
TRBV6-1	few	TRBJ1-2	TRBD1	TGTGCCAGCAGTGACGGCAGGGGGCCCTACTATGGCTACACCTTC	CASSDGRGPYYGYTF
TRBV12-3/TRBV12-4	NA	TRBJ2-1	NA	TGTGCCAGCACTCAGAGCAGGGGAGCCCTCCATGAGCAGTTCTTC	CASTQSRGALHEQFF
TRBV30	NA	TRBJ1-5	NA	TGTGCCTGGACCGGGGGCGGGAATCAGCCCCAGCATTTT	CAWTGGGNQPQHF
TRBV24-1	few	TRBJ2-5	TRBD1	TGTGCCACCAGCGAACAGGGGGGAGGAGAGACCCAGTACTTC	CATSEQGGGETQYF
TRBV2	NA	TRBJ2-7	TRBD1	TGTGCCAGCAGTGCAGGGGGCGCGCTCGTCGAGCAGTACTTC	CASSAGGALVEQYF
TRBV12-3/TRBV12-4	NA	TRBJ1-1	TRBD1	TGTGCCAGCAGGACCGGGACAGGGGAAAGGGGTGAAGCTTTCTTT	CASRTGTGERGEAFF
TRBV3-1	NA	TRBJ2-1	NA	TGTGCCAGCAGCCAAGAGGGGGCCAGGAGGGCTGAGCAGTTCTTC	CASSQEGARRAEQFF
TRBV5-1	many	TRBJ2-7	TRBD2	TGCGCCAGCAGCTTGGGAGGAAGCGGGAGGACCTACGAGCAGTACTTC	CASSLGGSGRTYEQYF
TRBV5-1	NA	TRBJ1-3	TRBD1	TGCGCCAGCAGGAGGGGAGGGGACAGGGCGAGCTCTGGAAACACCATATATTTT	CASRRGGDRASSGNTIYF
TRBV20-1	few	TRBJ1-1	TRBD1	TGCAGTGCTCCCCGGACAGGGATCATGAACACTGAAGCTTTCTTT	CSAPRTGIMNTEAFF
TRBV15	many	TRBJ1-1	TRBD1	TGTGCCACCAGCAGAAGACAGGGGAAGAACCTGAACACTGAAGCTTTCTTT	CATSRRQGKNLNTEAFF
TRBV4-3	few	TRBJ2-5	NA	TGCGCCAGCAGCCAAGATTCAGGGAGGCGAGAGACCCAGTACTTC	CASSQDSGRRETQYF
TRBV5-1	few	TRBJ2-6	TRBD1	TGCGCCAGCAGCCCGGGACAGGGGGCCTCCACCGGGGCCAACGTCCTGACTTTC	CASSPGQGASTGANVLTF